Listed below are T cell receptor beta chains from one sample, sequenced in a study of spatial heterogeneity in lung cancer. One entry per CDR3 protein, called by TCRdb with MiXCR from the 5' RACE reads. This table holds some 9,500 distinct CDR3 sequences, approximately 14% found once. The sequences come from lung tumor tissue, collected at surgery. The origin of the receptors is a male donor with early-stage non-small cell lung cancer. The CDR3 runs from the conserved cysteine through the conserved F or W. The D gene is left open where the match is weak. A clone size is listed for some rows: how often the clone was seen (once, few, many), or a class if it is expanded.

DNA: TGTGCCAGCAGCTCATGGGAGGTGGAAGCTTTCTTT
CDR3: CASSSWEVEAFF
D: .
length: 12
size: many
V: TRBV5-5
J: TRBJ1-1

DNA: TGTGCCAGCACCCCCCGCGCGGGGTATAGATTCCCCTACAATGAGCAGTTCTTC
CDR3: CASTPRAGYRFPYNEQFF
D: .
length: 18
size: many
V: TRBV6-2/TRBV6-3
J: TRBJ2-1

DNA: TGCAGTGCTACAGATGGGTCGGGTAGGGTAAATTCACCCCTCCACTTT
CDR3: CSATDGSGRVNSPLHF
D: .
length: 16
size: many
V: TRBV20-1
J: TRBJ1-6

DNA: TGTGCCAGCACCCAGGGGTATGAGCAGTTCTTC
CDR3: CASTQGYEQFF
D: .
length: 11
size: many
V: TRBV27
J: TRBJ2-1

DNA: TGTGCCAGCAGCTTGCTGTACGCAGGGTACGGCTACACCTTC
CDR3: CASSLLYAGYGYTF
D: .
length: 14
size: many
V: TRBV5-4
J: TRBJ1-2

DNA: TGTGCCAGCAGGGCGGGACAGTATGGCTACACCTTC
CDR3: CASRAGQYGYTF
D: TRBD1
length: 12
size: many
V: TRBV25-1
J: TRBJ1-2

DNA: TGCAGCGTTGACGGAATGGGGACAGCTGAGACCCAGTACTTC
CDR3: CSVDGMGTAETQYF
D: TRBD1
length: 14
size: many
V: TRBV29-1
J: TRBJ2-5

DNA: TGCAGTGCTCGAGAGACGTACAGGGCCGGTGAAGCTTTCTTT
CDR3: CSARETYRAGEAFF
D: .
length: 14
size: many
V: TRBV20-1
J: TRBJ1-1

DNA: TGTGCCAGCAGCTTACTAGCGGGAGAATATGAGCAGTTCTTC
CDR3: CASSLLAGEYEQFF
D: TRBD2
length: 14
size: many
V: TRBV7-9
J: TRBJ2-1

DNA: TGTGCCAGCAAGAGAAGCCAACAAGATGGGTACGAGCAGTACTTC
CDR3: CASKRSQQDGYEQYF
D: .
length: 15
size: few
V: TRBV6-5
J: TRBJ2-7

DNA: TGTGCCAGCAGTTTAGGTACAGGCTGGAACACCGGGGAGCTGTTTTTT
CDR3: CASSLGTGWNTGELFF
D: .
length: 16
size: many
V: TRBV12-3/TRBV12-4
J: TRBJ2-2

DNA: TGTGCAAGTCGTTCACTAGCGGACGACATCTACGAGCAGTACTTC
CDR3: CASRSLADDIYEQYF
D: .
length: 15
size: .
V: TRBV12-2
J: TRBJ2-7

DNA: TGCGCCAGCAGCTGGGCTATGGGACTGATGAACACCGGGGAGCTGTTTTTT
CDR3: CASSWAMGLMNTGELFF
D: .
length: 17
size: many
V: TRBV5-1
J: TRBJ2-2

DNA: TGTGCTAGTGGTTTGGGGCCAGGACAATCAAAAGAGGGGCAGTTCTTC
CDR3: CASGLGPGQSKEGQFF
D: .
length: 16
size: medium-sized
V: TRBV12-5
J: TRBJ2-1

DNA: TGTGCCACCAGTGGGACCGGAGGAAACATTCAGTACTTC
CDR3: CATSGTGGNIQYF
D: .
length: 13
size: medium-sized
V: TRBV24-1
J: TRBJ2-4

DNA: TGCGCCAGCGGAGGGGGGATCGGGTTGCCTGGGGCCAACGTCCTGACTTTC
CDR3: CASGGGIGLPGANVLTF
D: .
length: 17
size: large
V: TRBV4-1
J: TRBJ2-6

DNA: TGTGCCTGGAGTGTAGGGGGAGAAAAACTGTTTTTT
CDR3: CAWSVGGEKLFF
D: .
length: 12
size: many
V: TRBV30
J: TRBJ1-4

DNA: TGTGCCAGCAGCTTAGGTAGTTTGACGGCGATGAATACGCAGTATTTT
CDR3: CASSLGSLTAMNTQYF
D: .
length: 16
size: many
V: TRBV7-2
J: TRBJ2-3

DNA: TGTGCCAGCAGTCAGCAGGGGAAAGGAGGGAATCAGCCCCAGCATTTT
CDR3: CASSQQGKGGNQPQHF
D: .
length: 16
size: medium-sized
V: TRBV6-5
J: TRBJ1-5

DNA: TGTGCCAGCAGCCCCGACAACTATGGCTACACCTTC
CDR3: CASSPDNYGYTF
D: .
length: 12
size: many
V: TRBV7-2
J: TRBJ1-2

DNA: TGTGCCAGCAGAGATAGCGGTCAGCCCCAGCATTTT
CDR3: CASRDSGQPQHF
D: .
length: 12
size: .
V: TRBV6-2/TRBV6-3
J: TRBJ1-5

DNA: TGTGCCAGCAGCGTAGAAGCGGGAGGCCCTTACGAGCAGTACTTC
CDR3: CASSVEAGGPYEQYF
D: TRBD2
length: 15
size: medium-sized
V: TRBV9
J: TRBJ2-7

DNA: TGCAGCGTTGCCTCAGCCGAGAGTTACGAGCAGTACTTC
CDR3: CSVASAESYEQYF
D: .
length: 13
size: many
V: TRBV29-1
J: TRBJ2-7

DNA: TGTGCCAGCAGCTTAGAGTACCAGGTGCAGACCCAGTACTTC
CDR3: CASSLEYQVQTQYF
D: .
length: 14
size: .
V: TRBV7-2
J: TRBJ2-5

DNA: TGCGCCAGCAGCACTCCGAGCACAGATACGCAGTATTTT
CDR3: CASSTPSTDTQYF
D: .
length: 13
size: many
V: TRBV4-1
J: TRBJ2-3

DNA: TGCAGTGCCCTACCCCACAGTAACACTGAAGCTTTCTTT
CDR3: CSALPHSNTEAFF
D: .
length: 13
size: many
V: TRBV20-1
J: TRBJ1-1

DNA: TGTGCCAGCAGTGCATCGGGGGACTATGGCTACACCTTC
CDR3: CASSASGDYGYTF
D: .
length: 13
size: many
V: TRBV2
J: TRBJ1-2

DNA: TGTGCCAGCAGCTTTGGGGGGACAGGGGGATATGAGCAGTTCTTC
CDR3: CASSFGGTGGYEQFF
D: TRBD1
length: 15
size: many
V: TRBV7-9
J: TRBJ2-1

DNA: TGTGCCAGCGGCAGGGACAGGTCTTCCTACGAGCAGTACTTC
CDR3: CASGRDRSSYEQYF
D: TRBD1
length: 14
size: many
V: TRBV5-5
J: TRBJ2-7

DNA: TGCAGTGCCCGATTTGGGGCGACACTGGGTGAGCAGTTCTTC
CDR3: CSARFGATLGEQFF
D: .
length: 14
size: many
V: TRBV20-1
J: TRBJ2-1

DNA: TGTGCCTCAGGGGCCGGGACAGGAACTGAAGCTTTCTTT
CDR3: CASGAGTGTEAFF
D: TRBD1
length: 13
size: medium-sized
V: TRBV10-3
J: TRBJ1-1

DNA: TGTGCCAGCAGCTGGGGTACAGATACGCAGTATTTT
CDR3: CASSWGTDTQYF
D: .
length: 12
size: many
V: TRBV5-6
J: TRBJ2-3

DNA: TGTGCCAGCAGCTTATATTTCGAGTCCCGCGAGCAGTTCTTC
CDR3: CASSLYFESREQFF
D: .
length: 14
size: many
V: TRBV7-2
J: TRBJ2-1

DNA: TGTGCCAGCAGCCGTAACCCCGCCTACAATGAGCAGTTCTTC
CDR3: CASSRNPAYNEQFF
D: .
length: 14
size: many
V: TRBV6-2/TRBV6-3
J: TRBJ2-1

DNA: TGTGCCAGCAGCCAAGACCCCAGCGGGAGGCACTACGAGCAGTACTTC
CDR3: CASSQDPSGRHYEQYF
D: TRBD2
length: 16
size: many
V: TRBV3-1
J: TRBJ2-7

DNA: TGTGCTAGCAGCTTAGAAGGACAGGGGCTGGGTACTGAAGCTTTCTTT
CDR3: CASSLEGQGLGTEAFF
D: TRBD1
length: 16
size: many
V: TRBV7-7
J: TRBJ1-1

DNA: TGCGCCAGCAGCCAAGATCCTAGCGGGAGCCCAAGCTCCTACGAGCAGTACTTC
CDR3: CASSQDPSGSPSSYEQYF
D: TRBD2
length: 18
size: many
V: TRBV4-1
J: TRBJ2-7

DNA: TGTGCCAGCAGCTTAGTAGCGGGAGGGACCGGGGAGCTGTTTTTT
CDR3: CASSLVAGGTGELFF
D: TRBD2
length: 15
size: many
V: TRBV7-8
J: TRBJ2-2

DNA: TGTGCCAGCAGCCTGACTGGGGGGGCCTACGAGCAGTACTTC
CDR3: CASSLTGGAYEQYF
D: TRBD2
length: 14
size: many
V: TRBV9
J: TRBJ2-7

DNA: TGCAGTGCTCCCTTAGCGGATAGCACAGATACGCAGTATTTT
CDR3: CSAPLADSTDTQYF
D: .
length: 14
size: many
V: TRBV20-1
J: TRBJ2-3

DNA: TGTGCCACCAGCAGAGGACTAGCGGGAGTTAAAAACATTCAGTACTTC
CDR3: CATSRGLAGVKNIQYF
D: TRBD2
length: 16
size: many
V: TRBV15
J: TRBJ2-4

DNA: TGTGCCAGCAGACCGACTAGCGGGAGCACCGGGGAGCTGTTTTTT
CDR3: CASRPTSGSTGELFF
D: TRBD2
length: 15
size: few
V: TRBV28
J: TRBJ2-2

DNA: TGTGCCAGCAGCTTAGGCCAGGGGCCCTTCTACGAGCAGTACTTC
CDR3: CASSLGQGPFYEQYF
D: .
length: 15
size: many
V: TRBV7-2
J: TRBJ2-7

DNA: TGCGCCAGCAGTCAAATATCCGACACTGAAGCTTTCTTT
CDR3: CASSQISDTEAFF
D: .
length: 13
size: many
V: TRBV10-2
J: TRBJ1-1

DNA: TGTGCCAGCTCACCACCGTCCATAGGGACTAGCGGGAGGGTCTCGGAGACCCAGTACTTC
CDR3: CASSPPSIGTSGRVSETQYF
D: TRBD2
length: 20
size: many
V: TRBV18
J: TRBJ2-5

DNA: TGCAGCGTTGGGACAGCTAACTATGGCTACACCTTC
CDR3: CSVGTANYGYTF
D: .
length: 12
size: many
V: TRBV29-1
J: TRBJ1-2

DNA: TGTGCCAGCACGGCCATAGATAGCAATCAGCCCCAGCATTTT
CDR3: CASTAIDSNQPQHF
D: .
length: 14
size: many
V: TRBV6-2/TRBV6-3
J: TRBJ1-5

DNA: TGCGCCAGCAGCCGAGCTCCAGGGACAGATACGCAGTATTTT
CDR3: CASSRAPGTDTQYF
D: .
length: 14
size: many
V: TRBV4-3
J: TRBJ2-3

DNA: TGTGCCAGCAGCTTACCTTTAGCAGGGGCAGGCGAGCAGTACTTC
CDR3: CASSLPLAGAGEQYF
D: .
length: 15
size: many
V: TRBV7-2
J: TRBJ2-7